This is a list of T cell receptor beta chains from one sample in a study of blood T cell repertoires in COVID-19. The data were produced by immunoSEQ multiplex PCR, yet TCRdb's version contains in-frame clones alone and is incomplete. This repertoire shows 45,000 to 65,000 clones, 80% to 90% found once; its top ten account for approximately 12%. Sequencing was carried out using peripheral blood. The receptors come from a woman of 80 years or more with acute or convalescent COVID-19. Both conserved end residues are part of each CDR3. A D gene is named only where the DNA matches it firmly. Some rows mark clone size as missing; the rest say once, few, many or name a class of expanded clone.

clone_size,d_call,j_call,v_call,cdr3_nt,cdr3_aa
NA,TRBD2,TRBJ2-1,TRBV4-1,TGCGCCAGCAGCTCAAGGTTAGTAGCGGGGGAGACCTACAATGAGCAGTTCTTC,CASSSRLVAGETYNEQFF
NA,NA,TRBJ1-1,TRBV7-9,TGTGCCAGCAGCCAGTCGTTCACTGAAGCTTTCTTT,CASSQSFTEAFF
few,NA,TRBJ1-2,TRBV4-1,TGCGCCAGCAGCCTTCGGGCCGCGACAGGCGCCTACTATGGCTACACCTTC,CASSLRAATGAYYGYTF
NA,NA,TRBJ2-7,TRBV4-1,TGCGCCAGCAGCCAAGATTTCGGACACTACGAGCAGTACTTC,CASSQDFGHYEQYF
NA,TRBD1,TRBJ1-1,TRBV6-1,TGTGCCAGCAGTGAGCTAGGGGGCCCGAACACTGAAGCTTTCTTT,CASSELGGPNTEAFF
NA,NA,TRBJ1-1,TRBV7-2,TGTGCCAGCAGCCTCGGGCAGGGGAACACTGAAGCTTTCTTT,CASSLGQGNTEAFF
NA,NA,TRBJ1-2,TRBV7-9,TGTGCCAGCACTCGGGAGTCCGGTGGCTACACCTTC,CASTRESGGYTF
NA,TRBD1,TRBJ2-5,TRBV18,TGTGCCAGCTCACTTACAGGGGGCGTAGAGACCCAGTACTTC,CASSLTGGVETQYF
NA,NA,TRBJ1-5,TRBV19,TGTGCCAGTACCCAACGGGGTTATAGCAATCAGCCCCAGCATTTT,CASTQRGYSNQPQHF
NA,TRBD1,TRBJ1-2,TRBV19,TGTGCCAGTAGTATCGACGTCCCGGGACAGGGAGGGTATGGCTACACCTTC,CASSIDVPGQGGYGYTF
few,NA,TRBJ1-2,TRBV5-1,TGCGCCAGCAGCCCCTCCGGACAGCCTAACTATGGCTACACCTTC,CASSPSGQPNYGYTF
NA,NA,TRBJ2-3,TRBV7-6,TGTGCCAGCAGCTTAGTCGGACACTTGACAGATACGCAGTATTTT,CASSLVGHLTDTQYF
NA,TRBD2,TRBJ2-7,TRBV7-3,TGTGCCAGCAGCCTTAGCGGGGGGTTTTCCTACGAGCAGTACTTC,CASSLSGGFSYEQYF
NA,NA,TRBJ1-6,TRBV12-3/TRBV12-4,TGTGCCAGCAGTCCACGGCAGGATTCACCCCTCCACTTT,CASSPRQDSPLHF
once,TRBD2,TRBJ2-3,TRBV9,TGTGCCAGCAGCGTAGGAGGACTAGCGGGGGGCAGGACAGATACGCAGTATTTT,CASSVGGLAGGRTDTQYF
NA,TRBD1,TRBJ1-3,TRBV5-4,TGTGCCAGCAGCTCGACAGGGACTGGAAACACCATATATTTT,CASSSTGTGNTIYF
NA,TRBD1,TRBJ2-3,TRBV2,TGTGCCAGCAGCCTACGGGACAGTCCTAGCACAGATACGCAGTATTTT,CASSLRDSPSTDTQYF
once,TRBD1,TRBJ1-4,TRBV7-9,TGTGCCAGCAGCTCTTGGACAGGGGGGGAGGAAAAACTGTTTTTT,CASSSWTGGEEKLFF
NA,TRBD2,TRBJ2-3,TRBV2,TGTGCCAGCGGAATAGCGGGGGCCGGCACAGATACGCAGTATTTT,CASGIAGAGTDTQYF
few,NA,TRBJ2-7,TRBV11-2,TGTGCCAGCAGCTTGGACATCGGAAACGGCGAGCAGTACTTC,CASSLDIGNGEQYF
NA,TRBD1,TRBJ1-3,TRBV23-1,TGCGCCAGCAGTCAATGGGAAGACAGGGGGCCATCTGGAAACACCATATATTTT,CASSQWEDRGPSGNTIYF
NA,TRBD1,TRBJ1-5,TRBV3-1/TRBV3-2,TGTGCCAGCAGCCAATCCTATACCGGGACAGGTAATCAGCCCCAGCATTTT,CASSQSYTGTGNQPQHF
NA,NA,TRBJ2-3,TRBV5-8,TGTGCCAGCAGCTTGAGGGGGAGCCATCCTTCTAGCACAGATACGCAGTATTTT,CASSLRGSHPSSTDTQYF
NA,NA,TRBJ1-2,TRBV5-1,TGCGCCAGCAGCTTGGATAGGGGGGGTAACTATGGCTACACCTTC,CASSLDRGGNYGYTF
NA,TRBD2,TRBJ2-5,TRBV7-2,TGTGCCAGCAGCTTAGATTTTCGCGGGGGGAAAGAGACCCAGTACTTC,CASSLDFRGGKETQYF
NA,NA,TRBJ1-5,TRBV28,TGTGCCACTAACAAAGGGGCAGGGAACAATCAGCCCCAGCATTTT,CATNKGAGNNQPQHF
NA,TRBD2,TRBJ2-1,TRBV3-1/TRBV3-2,TGTGCCAGCAGCCATAGACGATCGGGACTAGCGCCCAATGAGCAGTTCTTC,CASSHRRSGLAPNEQFF
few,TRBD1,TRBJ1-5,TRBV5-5,TGTGCCAGCAGCTCCACTTTATACGACAGGGGAGACGGTCAGCCCCAGCATTTT,CASSSTLYDRGDGQPQHF
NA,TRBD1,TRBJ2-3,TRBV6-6,TGTGCCAGCAGATCACGAGGACAGGGATCCACAGATACGCAGTATTTT,CASRSRGQGSTDTQYF
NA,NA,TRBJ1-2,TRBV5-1,TGCGCCAGCAGCTCGCAGGGGTATGGCTACACCTTC,CASSSQGYGYTF
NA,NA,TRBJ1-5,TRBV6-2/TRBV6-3,TGTGCCAGCAGTTACAAGAAGGAGGATCAGCCCCAGCATTTT,CASSYKKEDQPQHF
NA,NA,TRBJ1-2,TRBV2,TGTGCCAGCAACATACTCGGGGGGGTTGGCTACACCTTC,CASNILGGVGYTF
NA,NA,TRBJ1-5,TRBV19,TGTGCCAGTAGTAGCCAGACAGGAGACAATCAGCCCCAGCATTTT,CASSSQTGDNQPQHF
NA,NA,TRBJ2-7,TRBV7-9,TGTGCCAGCAGCTTCGTTGGGGCCCCCTACGAGCAGTACTTC,CASSFVGAPYEQYF
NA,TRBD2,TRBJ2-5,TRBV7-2,TGTGCCAGCAGCTTAGTGGGACTAGCGGGGGCGGGGGAGACCCAGTACTTC,CASSLVGLAGAGETQYF
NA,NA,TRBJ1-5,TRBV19,TGTGCCAGTAGTATAGACAGGGGCCGAAATCAGCCCCAGCATTTT,CASSIDRGRNQPQHF
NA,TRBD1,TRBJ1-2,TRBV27,TGTGCCAGCAGTTTGGGACAGGGGGCGGTCGGTGGCTACACCTTC,CASSLGQGAVGGYTF
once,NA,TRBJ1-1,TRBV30,TGTGCCTGGAGTTTCGTGGGCAACACTGAAGCTTTCTTT,CAWSFVGNTEAFF
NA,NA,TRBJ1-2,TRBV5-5,TGTGCCAGCAGCTTGGGTACCCGGGTAGGAGGCTACACCTTC,CASSLGTRVGGYTF
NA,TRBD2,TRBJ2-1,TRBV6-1,TGTGCCAGCAGTGAAGTTCTCGCGGGGGGTAGGGATGAGCAGTTCTTC,CASSEVLAGGRDEQFF